This TCR beta chain was recorded in a study of glioma-infiltrating T cells. This clonotype occurred many times. The antigen is not known. Overall study results and limits: Tissue-blood divergence was below expectation in non-neoplastic patients, above in gliomas.

V shed 3 bases, J shed 2 bases, and the junction held 2 bases outside the gene matches. CDR3 length equals 14 residues. CDR1 and CDR2 (germline): DFQATT, SNEGSKA (reference sequence). Using RNA template, CDR3s of TCR alpha and beta were amplified with iRepertoire arm-PCR. TCRdb analysed the multiplex PCR reads with MiXCR anew, one entry per CDR3 protein. Of under 150,000 distinct CDR3 sequences listed, about 25% are singletons. Sequencing input: glioma tissue, nonneoplastic brain tissue, or PBMCs (not recorded which). This chain links TRBV20-1 with TRBJ2-2; 8 bases line up with TRBD2. The sequence was obtained from a human donor with low-grade glioma or glioblastoma, undergoing nonglioma brain surgery, or in good health (not recorded which). CDR3 region: CSARRGANTGELFF. The CDR3 DNA is TGCAGTGCTAGGCGGGGGGCCAACACCGGGGAGCTGTTTTTT.